Listed here are 5 T cell receptor beta chains from one sample, sequenced in a study of OX40 agonist ivuxolimab in advanced cancers. Libraries were prepared by immunoSEQ multiplex PCR; TCRdb keeps only in-frame clonotypes and omits some of them. Among tens of thousands of clones listed, roughly 80% were seen once. Sequencing used CD4+ or CD8+ T cells sorted from blood, obtained in a trial of the OX40 agonist ivuxolimab. These receptors were obtained from an adult with an advanced solid tumor such as melanoma, head and neck, liver or kidney cancer.

The chain has TRBV5-6 and TRBJ2-1; TRBD2 matches 9 bases. The germline gives CDR1 SGHDT, CDR2 YYEEEE. Germline trimming cut 1 base from V and 3 bases from J; bases unmatched to any gene: 2. The CDR3 runs to 15 residues. As DNA, the CDR3 is TGTGCCAGCAGCTTGAGAGCGGGGGGCTACAATGAGCAGTTCTTC. Its protein product is CASSLRAGGYNEQFF.

The table lists this clone with a count of one. This chain connects TRBV28 to TRBJ1-2; a possible D gene is TRBD1 (6 bases). V lost 1 base to trimming and J lost 6 bases, with 12 bases between them. Germline CDR1 MDHEN, CDR2 SYDVKM. The CDR3 loop spans 14 amino acids. CDR3 protein: CASSLSAGADGYTF. The CDR3 DNA sequence: TGTGCCAGCAGTTTATCTGCGGGGGCGGATGGCTACACCTTC.

The chain has TRBV30 and TRBJ1-4; D possibly corresponds to TRBD1 (6 bases). The germline V gene encodes CDR1 GTSNPN and CDR2 SVGIG (reference sequence). V gave up 1 base and J gave up 10 bases, with 13 bases separating them. This CDR3 contains 13 residues. In DNA form, the CDR3 reads TGTGCCTGGAGTGACAGGGATTGGGGAAAACTGTTTTTT. Translating gives CAWSDRDWGKLFF. The full variable domain, in which reference TRBV30 and TRBJ1-4 provide the parts outside the CDR3, is SQTIHQWPATLVQPVGSPLSLECTVEGTSNPNLYWYRQAAGRGLQLLFYSVGIGQISSEVPQNLSASRPQDRQFILSSKKLLLSDSGFYLCAWSDRDWGKLFFGSGTQLSVL.

CDR3 coding DNA: TGTGCCAGCTCACCCCCCGGACAGGTTGAAGCTTTCTTT. It is translated as CASSPPGQVEAFF. V gene TRBV18 combines with J gene TRBJ1-1; 7 nucleotides align to TRBD1. The CDR3 has 13 residues. Germline V gene data show CDR1 as KGHSH and CDR2 as LQKENI. J gave up 7 bases and V 3 bases, and 5 bases lay outside the gene matches. Full variable domain (remainder filled in from reference TRBV18 and TRBJ1-1): NAGVMQNPRHLVRRRGQEARLRCSPMKGHSHVYWYRQLPEEGLKFMVYLQKENIIDESGMPKERFSAEFPKEGPSILRIQQVVRGDSAAYFCASSPPGQVEAFFGQGTRLTVV.

The table lists this clone with a count of one. This chain uses TRBV19 with TRBJ2-3, with 7 bases that match TRBD1. Germline V lookup: CDR1 LNHDA, CDR2 SQIVND (reference sequence). The V segment lost 8 bases and the J segment 4 bases; nucleotides outside the gene matches: 15. CDR3 length: 16 amino acids. For the CDR3, the DNA is TGTGCCAGTCTTCAACAGGGGTTAGAAGGGGCAGATACGCAGTATTTT. Encoded protein: CASLQQGLEGADTQYF.